This T cell receptor beta chain was identified in a study of early T cells in non-severe SARS-CoV-2 infection. Study overall: Sequencing of bulk RNA from unsorted whole blood was done, without chain pairing.

Points from the study as a whole: Private and CD4 specificities were missed by VDJdb matching, which favored anti-spike CD8 responses.

This clonotype turned up a few times. Its antigen is currently unknown. The library protocol tagged individual cDNA molecules with unique molecular identifiers. TCRdb ran MiXCR on the 5' RACE reads and lists one entry per CDR3 protein. The table lists about 27,000 distinct CDR3 sequences, about 4% of them singletons. Sample: whole blood. The source of this sequence is an adult who was a healthcare worker with PCR-confirmed SARS-CoV-2 infection or an uninfected control (not recorded which).

The CDR3 coding sequence is TGCGCCAGCAGCTTGGGAACGGGCACTGAAGCTTTCTTT. Residues: CASSLGTGTEAFF. This rearrangement joins TRBV5-1 to TRBJ1-1; D ambiguous. Germline V CDR1 and CDR2: SGHRS, YFSETQ. This CDR3 comprises 13 residues. Trimming removed 0 bases from V and 4 bases from J, with 7 bases in between.